This T cell receptor (beta chain) was sequenced during a study of blood T cell repertoires in COVID-19. Generated by immunoSEQ multiplex PCR, the TCRdb table keeps only in-frame clones and is missing some. The data show fewer than 200,000 clones, around three quarters seen once. Sequencing used peripheral blood. This receptor was obtained from a man between 65 and 85 years old with active or convalescent COVID-19.

CDR3 nucleotides: TGTGCCAGCAGCTTATTAAAATCGGTAGATAACACTGAAGCTTTCTTT. This translates into CASSLLKSVDNTEAFF. The chain links TRBV7-2 to TRBJ1-1; D call uncertain. V gave up 2 bases and J gave up 2 bases, with 15 bases separating them. The V gene's germline CDR1 is SGHTA and CDR2 FQGNSA. The CDR3 spans 16 residues. The variable domain in full, completed from reference TRBV7-2 and TRBJ1-1, reads GAGVSQSPSNKVTEKGKDVELRCDPISGHTALYWYRQSLGQGLEFLIYFQGNSAPDKSGLPSDRFSAERTGGSVSTLTIQRTQQEDSAVYLCASSLLKSVDNTEAFFGQGTRLTVV.